These 6 T cell receptor beta chains were sequenced from one sample in a study of blood T cells in healthy people across ages. PCR was performed a second time for about 7 to 11 cycles using a sample-barcoded 5' primer and a J-beta primer mix. TCRdb recomputed calls from the 5' RACE reads with MiXCR, one row per CDR3 protein. The sample lists approximately 800,000 distinct CDR3 sequences, approximately 60% seen once, with about 26% in the top ten. The sample was blood. The receptors were sampled from a man aged 35 to 55 in good health.

This clonotype was detected a few times. This sequence joins TRBV9 and TRBJ2-7, with D possibly TRBD2 on 8 matching bases. This CDR3 comprises 16 residues. Trimming left V 0 bases short and J 5 bases short, with 18 bases between. The germline CDR1 and CDR2 sequences are SGDLS and YYNGEE. The DNA for the CDR3 is TGTGCCAGCAGCGTAGCTATAGCGGGAACAGGGGACGAGCAGTACTTC. This encodes CASSVAIAGTGDEQYF.

This clonotype was recorded only once. The chain is built from TRBV5-1 and TRBJ2-7; D possibly corresponds to TRBD1 (7 bases). The CDR3 contains 17 residues. Trimming left V 1 base short and J 7 bases short, with 24 bases between. Germline V lookup: CDR1 SGHRS, CDR2 YFSETQ. Here the CDR3 DNA reads TGCGCCAGCAGCTTGCCCCAGCAGGGGGGAACCTACAATGAGCAGTACTTC. Residues: CASSLPQQGGTYNEQYF.

The rearrangement joins TRBV6-2 or TRBV6-3 to TRBJ2-1, with TRBD2 identical over 9 bases. The CDR3 contains 17 residues. With 5 bases clipped from V and 7 bases from J, the junction kept 15 bases outside the gene matches. CDR1 is MNHEY and CDR2 is SVGEGT in the germline V gene. CDR3 DNA: TGTGCCAGCAGTACTTTCGCCACAGCGGGGGGTGCGAATGAGCAGTTCTTC. Its translation: CASSTFATAGGANEQFF.

This clonotype was seen only once. The rearrangement joins TRBV9 to TRBJ1-5; D gene ambiguous. The CDR3 contains 15 residues. CDR1 is SGDLS and CDR2 is YYNGEE in the germline V gene. Trimming shortened V by 0 bases and J by 1 base, and 8 bases separated the two germline ends. The CDR3 region is CASSVGQFSNQPQHF. DNA of the CDR3: TGTGCCAGCAGCGTAGGGCAGTTCAGCAATCAGCCCCAGCATTTT. The full variable domain, completed using reference TRBV9 and TRBJ1-5, is DSGVTQTPKHLITATGQRVTLRCSPRSGDLSVYWYQQSLDQGLQFLIQYYNGEERAKGNILERFSAQQFPDLHSELNLSSLELGDSALYFCASSVGQFSNQPQHFGDGTRLSIL.

The chain is built from TRBV29-1 and TRBJ2-5, with D possibly being TRBD1 or TRBD2 (5 bases each). Per the germline V gene, CDR1 is SQVTM and CDR2 is ANQGSEA. V was shortened by 6 bases and J by 5 bases, with 16 bases between the two germline ends. The CDR3 has 13 residues. DNA of the CDR3: TGCAGCGTGGCTGGGACGGTCACGGAGACCCAGTACTTC. This codes for CSVAGTVTETQYF.

This clonotype was counted only a few times. V and J are TRBV27 and TRBJ2-1, with unresolved D. CDR1 is MNHEY, CDR2 SMNVEV, per germline (reference sequence). This CDR3 is built from 16 residues. With 4 bases removed from V and 4 bases from J, the gap between germline ends came to 17 bases. The CDR3 protein is CASSYDTKGLYNEQFF. CDR3 DNA sequence: TGTGCCAGCAGTTATGATACTAAGGGCCTTTACAATGAGCAGTTCTTC.